The entry that follows covers one TCR beta chain sequence. Its antigen remains unknown. This CDR3 has 18 amino acids. The trim removed 0 bases at V and 5 bases at J, leaving 9 bases unmatched. From germline, CDR1 is LGHNA and CDR2 YNFKEQ. The data originate from a study of graft-versus-host responses after intestinal transplantation. For the study at large: Tacrolimus plus steroids were given to all recipients for approximately 3 years, preceded by anti-thymocyte globulin induction. Study outcomes and limitations: The presence of high graft-versus-host to host-versus-graft clonal ratios in allografts characterized patients with graft-donor T cell macrochimerism. Recipient-marrow GvH clones were detected, some having first appeared in ileum or blood.

Sequencing was performed with immunoSEQ multiplex PCR; in TCRdb, only in-frame clones are kept and a portion is missing. The sample lists about 6,400 clones; around four fifths were seen once. To release intraepithelial and lamina propria lymphocytes, the graft tissue was processed. This clonotype was sampled from a human patient who received an intestinal transplant, so some T cells may come from the graft donor. The sequenced sample was ileum tissue, obtained 307 days after intestinal transplant. The chain links TRBV4-2 to TRBJ2-5, with TRBD2 identical over 13 bases. The CDR3 here is CASSQDTSGRASDETQYF. CDR3 DNA: TGTGCCAGCAGCCAAGATACTAGCGGGAGGGCCAGTGATGAGACCCAGTACTTC.